This T cell receptor (beta chain) derives from a study of T-cell reconstitution after alpha-beta-depleted transplantation in children. TCRbeta library preparation incorporated unique molecular identifiers. TCRdb itself ran the PCR reads through MiXCR, one entry per CDR3 protein. The table has just under 350,000 distinct CDR3 sequences, roughly 16% seen once. At least ten counts were recorded for this clonotype. The V and J ends lost 0 bases and 5 bases, in that order; junction bases with no gene match: 9. The CDR3 contains 16 residues. From germline, CDR1 is MNHEY and CDR2 SVGEGT. Source: PBMCs, mostly from graft donor cells, taken 360 days after TCRalphabeta/CD19-depleted stem cell transplant. This TCR came from a male patient between 2 and 10 years old who had a stem cell transplant for acute lymphoblastic leukemia, so the T cells may come from the graft donor. The rearrangement joins TRBV6-2 or TRBV6-3 to TRBJ2-5; 7 bases agree with TRBD1. The CDR3 DNA is TGTGCCAGCAGTTACTCTCGGACAGGCCCTCGGGAGACCCAGTACTTC. Residues: CASSYSRTGPRETQYF.